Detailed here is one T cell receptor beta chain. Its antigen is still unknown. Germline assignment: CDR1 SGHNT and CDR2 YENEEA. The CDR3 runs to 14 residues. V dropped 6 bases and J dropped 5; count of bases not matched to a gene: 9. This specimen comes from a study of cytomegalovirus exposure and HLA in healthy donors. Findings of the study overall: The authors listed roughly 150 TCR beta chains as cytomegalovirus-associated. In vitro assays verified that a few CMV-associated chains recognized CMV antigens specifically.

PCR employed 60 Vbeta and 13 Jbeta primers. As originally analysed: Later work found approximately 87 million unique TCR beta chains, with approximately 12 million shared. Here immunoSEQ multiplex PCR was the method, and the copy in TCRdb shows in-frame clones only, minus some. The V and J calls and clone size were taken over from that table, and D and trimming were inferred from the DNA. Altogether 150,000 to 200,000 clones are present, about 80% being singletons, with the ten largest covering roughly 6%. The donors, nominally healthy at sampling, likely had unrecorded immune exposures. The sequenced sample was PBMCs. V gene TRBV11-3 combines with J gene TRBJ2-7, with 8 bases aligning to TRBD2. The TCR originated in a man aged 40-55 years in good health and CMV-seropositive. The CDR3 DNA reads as TGTGCCAGCAGACGAGCGGGGGCCGTCCACGAGCAGTACTTC. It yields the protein CASRRAGAVHEQYF.